This entry lists 21 T cell receptor beta chains sequenced from one sample in a study of identical twins. TCRdb itself ran the 5' RACE reads through MiXCR, one entry per CDR3 protein. Among a few hundred thousand distinct CDR3 sequences listed, approximately 8.3% were seen once. This sample was also put to use in a study of yellow fever vaccine responses in identical twins.

The specimen sequenced was CD8+ T cells sorted from blood. The source of these receptors is a woman under 30 in good health.

This clonotype has a handful of counts. V gene TRBV7-6 combines with J gene TRBJ2-7; maybe TRBD1 (5 bases). Between the trimmed V and J ends, which lost 1 base and 5 bases, there was a span of 15 bases. Germline assignment: CDR1 SGHVS and CDR2 FNYEAQ. The CDR3 loop spans 15 amino acids. CDR3 sequence: CASSLGSGILDEQYF. For the CDR3, the DNA is TGTGCCAGCAGCTTAGGGTCAGGGATTCTCGACGAGCAGTACTTC.

The J gene is TRBJ2-7, the V gene TRBV10-2; 7 nucleotides agree with TRBD2. Losses at the gene ends were 10 bases for V and 2 bases for J; bases not matched to a gene: 11. This CDR3 comprises 14 residues. CDR1 WSHSY and CDR2 SAAADI come from the germline V gene. The CDR3 protein is CATTRLAQTYEQYF. CDR3 DNA sequence: TGCGCCACCACAAGACTAGCTCAAACCTACGAGCAGTACTTC.

The genes are TRBV27 and TRBJ1-1; unclear D gene. The CDR3 spans 15 residues. CDR1 is MNHEY and CDR2 is SMNVEV in the germline V gene (reference sequence). V lost 3 bases to trimming and J lost 6 bases, with 17 bases between them. In DNA, the CDR3 is TGTGCCAGCAGTTTGGCGTTGGGCCCAAGGGCTGAAGCTTTCTTT. Its protein is CASSLALGPRAEAFF.

To note about this clonotype: This may be a read error: a much more frequent sequence differs by one nucleotide. The chain employs TRBV4-1 and TRBJ2-7; TRBD2 might be the D (6 bases). The germline V gene encodes CDR1 MGHRA and CDR2 YSYEKL. CDR3 length: 14 residues. The CDR3 nucleotides are TGCGCCAGCAGCCAACGGAGGGCCGGGGACGAGCAGCACTTC. Amino acids: CASSQRRAGDEQHF.

The chain couples TRBV18 to TRBJ2-1; maybe TRBD2 (7 bases). Germline V lookup: CDR1 KGHSH, CDR2 LQKENI. This CDR3 has 16 residues. Deletions cut 1 base from V and 4 bases from J, with 14 bases between. CDR3 loop: CASSPLTGRGYNEQFF. The CDR3 DNA reads as TGTGCCAGCTCACCACTAACAGGGAGGGGTTACAATGAGCAGTTCTTC. Variable domain in full (rest from reference TRBV18 and TRBJ2-1): NAGVMQNPRHLVRRRGQEARLRCSPMKGHSHVYWYRQLPEEGLKFMVYLQKENIIDESGMPKERFSAEFPKEGPSILRIQQVVRGDSAAYFCASSPLTGRGYNEQFFGPGTRLTVL.

The chain is built from TRBV20-1 and TRBJ2-3; 9 bases align to TRBD2. This CDR3 comprises 15 residues. Germline V gene sequence: CDR1 DFQATT, CDR2 SNEGSKA (reference sequence). With V trimmed by 1 base and J by 3 bases, 5 bases remained unmatched. CDR3 loop: CSARGREGLTDTQYF. In DNA, the CDR3 is TGCAGTGCTAGAGGGCGGGAGGGCTTGACAGATACGCAGTATTTT.

The chain uses TRBV10-3 and TRBJ2-3; 12 nucleotides line up with TRBD2. The CDR3 loop spans 15 amino acids. After removal of 0 bases from V and 5 bases from J, the junction contained 0 bases not matched to a gene. CDR1 is ENHRY and CDR2 is SYGVKD in the germline V gene. Here the CDR3 reads CAISESGLAGDTQYF. CDR3 in DNA: TGTGCCATCAGTGAGTCGGGACTAGCGGGAGATACGCAGTATTTT.

The sample holds a few counts of this clonotype. The chain has TRBV19 and TRBJ2-7; 8 nucleotides match TRBD1. V lost 6 bases to trimming and J lost 5 bases; unmatched junction nucleotides: 9. CDR3 length equals 14 residues. The germline V gene has CDR1 LNHDA and CDR2 SQIVND (reference sequence). The CDR3 loop is CASRRQGMGNEQYF. The CDR3, as DNA: TGTGCCAGTAGGAGACAGGGGATGGGGAACGAGCAGTACTTC.

This chain connects TRBV7-9 to TRBJ2-1; D is unresolved. V lost 9 bases and J lost 7, with 16 bases in between. This CDR3 is 13 amino acids long. The V gene's germline CDR1 is SEHNR and CDR2 FQNEAQ (reference sequence). The CDR3 region has the DNA TGTGCCAGTCGAAAGGGCCAGAGGAATGAGCAGTTCTTC. Translating gives CASRKGQRNEQFF.

For this clonotype: At one boundary the junction diverges from the germline segment, which might be a read error. The chain carries TRBV20-1 and TRBJ2-2, with 12 nucleotides matching TRBD2. CDR1 and CDR2 (germline): DFQATT, SNEGSKA (reference sequence). The CDR3 extends over 18 amino acids. CDR3 coding DNA: TGCTGTGCTAGAGATTTCACGGGAATGACTAGCGGGAGTGGGGAGCTGTTTTTT. Translated: CCARDFTGMTSGSGELFF.

This clonotype was seen only a few times. The V gene is TRBV27, the J gene TRBJ2-3, with D possibly being TRBD1 (6 bases). The germline V gene has CDR1 MNHEY and CDR2 SMNVEV (reference sequence). V was pared by 5 bases and J by 6 bases, with 9 bases between. The CDR3 has 12 amino acids. The CDR3 is CASSRRGDTQYF. DNA of the CDR3: TGTGCCAGCAGTCGTAGGGGGGATACGCAGTATTTT.

In its sample, this clonotype was seen many times. The chain links TRBV9 to TRBJ1-1; perhaps TRBD1 as D (6 bases). Deletions cut 3 bases from V and 5 bases from J, with 14 bases between. This CDR3 spans 14 amino acids. Per the germline V gene, CDR1 is SGDLS and CDR2 is YYNGEE. The CDR3 DNA sequence: TGTGCCAGCAGCGCGGGACAACTGAGGACTGAAGCTTTCTTT. Translated, it gives CASSAGQLRTEAFF.

The chain is built from TRBV20-1 and TRBJ2-5; 9 bases align to TRBD2. There are 15 residues in the CDR3. Germline assignment: CDR1 DFQATT and CDR2 SNEGSKA (reference sequence). J lost 5 bases, V lost 0 bases, and 7 bases had no gene match. DNA of the CDR3: TGCAGTGCTAGAGATCGGGGTAGCGGGAGCGAGACCCAGTACTTC. Its translation: CSARDRGSGSETQYF.

This clonotype was seen ten or more times. The genes are TRBV29-1 and TRBJ2-1; D may match TRBD1 or TRBD2 (6 bases each). The germline V and J ends were trimmed by 3 bases and 2 bases, with 11 bases remaining between them. The CDR3 has 14 residues. Germline assignment: CDR1 SQVTM and CDR2 ANQGSEA. The DNA for the CDR3 is TGCAGCGTTGAGGGCGGGACAACCTACAATGAGCAGTTCTTC. The encoded protein is CSVEGGTTYNEQFF.

This clonotype was counted only a few times. The chain employs TRBV12-3 or TRBV12-4 and TRBJ2-2, with D maybe TRBD1 (6 bases). V lost 10 bases and J lost 8, with 14 bases in between. CDR3 length: 12 amino acids. This CDR3 is CAIPGVAGELFF. The CDR3 coding sequence is TGTGCCATCCCAGGGGTGGCGGGGGAGCTGTTTTTT.

This clonotype has more than one count but fewer than ten. J is TRBJ2-3 and V is TRBV10-3; D not resolved. The V end lost 3 bases, the J end lost 2 bases, and 9 bases lay between the germline ends. Germline CDR1 reads ENHRY; CDR2 reads SYGVKD. The CDR3 is 14 residues long. The CDR3 DNA reads as TGTGCCATCAGTGACTATGGGGACACAGATACGCAGTATTTT. Protein sequence: CAISDYGDTDTQYF.

This chain links TRBV20-1 with TRBJ1-5, with TRBD1 identical over 10 bases. Germline CDR1 DFQATT, CDR2 SNEGSKA (reference sequence). This CDR3 contains 15 residues. V gave up 2 bases and J gave up 7 bases; unmatched junction bases: 8. The CDR3 spells CSARPGTGVEQPQHF. The CDR3, as DNA: TGCAGTGCTAGACCCGGGACAGGGGTGGAGCAGCCCCAGCATTTT.

The chain couples TRBV6-4 to TRBJ2-1; 10 bases match TRBD1. The CDR3 loop spans 15 amino acids. V trimming: 5 bases; J trimming: 8 bases; junction bases outside the gene matches: 9. Per germline, CDR1 MRHNA and CDR2 SNTAGT. CDR3 sequence: CASSLGRTGGHEQFF. Written as DNA, the CDR3 is TGTGCCAGCAGTCTGGGGCGGACAGGGGGGCATGAGCAGTTCTTC.

Ten or more counts support this clonotype. This chain uses TRBV3-1 with TRBJ1-6, with D maybe TRBD1 (6 bases). The CDR3 covers 18 residues. Germline CDR1 reads LGHDT; CDR2 reads YNNKEL (reference sequence). The V end lost 0 bases, the J end lost 2 bases, and 14 bases lay between the germline ends. DNA of the CDR3: TGTGCCAGCAGCCAAGAAGGGGGGAGGCCGACCTATAATTCACCCCTCCACTTT. Residues: CASSQEGGRPTYNSPLHF. Full variable domain (rest looked up from reference TRBV3-1 and TRBJ1-6): DTAVSQTPKYLVTQMGNDKSIKCEQNLGHDTMYWYKQDSKKFLKIMFSYNNKELIINETVPNRFSPKSPDKAHLNLHINSLELGDSAVYFCASSQEGGRPTYNSPLHFGNGTRLTVT.

This clonotype was found a few times. The chain uses TRBV27 and TRBJ2-4; 8 bases are a match to TRBD1. V gave up 7 bases and J gave up 1 base; unmatched junction bases: 6. The CDR3 has 15 residues. In germline, CDR1 is MNHEY, CDR2 SMNVEV (reference sequence). As DNA, the CDR3 is TGTGCCAGCAAGGACAGGGCATTGGCCAAAAACATTCAGTACTTC. Protein product: CASKDRALAKNIQYF.

Only a few counts were recorded for this clonotype. The genes are TRBV11-2 and TRBJ2-1; the D gene is possibly TRBD1 (6 bases). Germline loops: CDR1 SGHAT, CDR2 FQNNGV. V lost 8 bases, J lost 0 bases, and 17 bases lay in between. The CDR3 is made up of 16 amino acids. The CDR3 nucleotides read TGTGCCAGCTCCCCCGCGTGGGGACACTCCTACAATGAGCAGTTCTTC. This codes for CASSPAWGHSYNEQFF.